The clone carrying this T cell receptor beta chain was observed a few times. Its antigen is undetermined. This entry comes from a study of blood T cells in healthy people across ages. Study-wide findings and caveats: In older individuals, TCR beta diversity per million T cells was lower, falling roughly linearly with age.

A second PCR, run for about 7 to 11 cycles, used a sample-barcoded 5' primer plus a J-beta primer mix. Template switching added a 12-random-nucleotide identifier to every cDNA molecule. TCRdb re-called the 5' RACE reads through MiXCR, storing one row per CDR3 protein. The sample has 1.8 million or so distinct CDR3 sequences, 35% to 50% seen once. Germline loops: CDR1 SQVTM, CDR2 ANQGSEA. This CDR3 has 19 residues. V dropped 7 bases and J dropped 1 base, with 30 bases sitting between them. The clonotype originates from a human donor in good health. This chain joins TRBV29-1 and TRBJ2-3; D may be TRBD2 (7 bases). The source material was blood. CDR3 nucleotides: TGCAGCGCCAGGGCCCGACAGGCGAGCGGGGCGGGCGGCACAGATACGCAGTATTTT. Translation: CSARARQASGAGGTDTQYF.